This T cell receptor beta chain derives from a study of cytotoxic CD8 clonotypes in ibrutinib-treated CLL. Whole-study context: Among the samples, the mean was approximately 250,000 productive templates and some 100,000 productive rearrangements. Overall study findings and caveats: Shared public clonotypes were rare, and on treatment they either got smaller or stayed the same.

This clone occurred once. The antigen remains undetermined. Depth targeted 1 in 200,000 to 1 in 1 million T cells, averaging approximately 10x coverage per clonotype. Generated by immunoSEQ multiplex PCR, the TCRdb table keeps only in-frame clones and is missing some. The table records about 40,000 clones, just over 70% of them present only once. The germline CDR1 and CDR2 sequences are SEHNR and FQNEAQ (reference sequence). The ends were cut back, 5 bases at V and 16 bases at J, with 24 bases in the middle. This CDR3 contains 14 residues. The TCR comes from a human donor with chronic lymphocytic leukemia. V is TRBV7-9 and J is TRBJ2-1; D is possibly TRBD1 (5 bases). Source: PBMCs, taken at disease progression, from a patient treated with ibrutinib. The CDR3 nucleotides are TGTGCCAGCAGCCAGGGTCAGGCAGCCCCGGCTCGTTTCTTC. Protein sequence: CASSQGQAAPARFF.